This T cell receptor beta chain comes out of a study of blood T cell repertoires in COVID-19 (dated by TCRdb to about 2020). Turning to the overall study: Samples from collaborators originated in the United States, Italy and Spain and spanned both the acute and convalescent phases of COVID-19. A freely available public database, intended as a resource for researchers studying the immune response to SARS-CoV-2, is where the repertoires were released. Samples came from the ongoing ImmuneRACE study (first 160 participants) plus 1,254 subjects from 6 global collaborators. Subjects who had been exposed to COVID-19, were actively infected with it, or had recovered from it provided the deeply sampled blood TCRbeta repertoires that made up the dataset. Where HLA class I and class II types were available, the types were taken from metadata supplied by the sample provider, not from assay-based typing. Sample metadata almost always included a de-identified subject ID, COVID-19 status, age in years and sex. The prospective study material was composed of cDNA or gDNA derived from T cells, B-cell-depleted T cells, or PBMCs. General findings and caveats noted by the study authors: Clinical and demographic metadata were provided uncurated, with the amount varying by source and participant.

The germline ends are 15 bases apart after V is trimmed by 2 bases and J by 5 bases. From the germline V gene, CDR1 is SGHRS and CDR2 is YFSETQ. There are 15 amino acids in the CDR3, from cysteine to phenylalanine inclusive. The CDR3 DNA has 45 bases and is translated from base 1. Collaborating institutions collected whole blood in K2EDTA tubes following their own protocols. For TCRbeta analysis, collaborators shipped samples in one of three forms: frozen whole blood, isolated PBMCs, or DNA extracted from either of those sample types. A remark on this clone: No cognate antigen has been identified for it. No much larger clone exists at a distance of one base, and base qualities are not known.

TCRbeta CDR3 regions were amplified from genomic DNA by means of the immunoSEQ Assay, a bias-controlled multiplex PCR. The published analysis was carried out like this. Within the assay, amplification of reference gene primers was used to estimate how many nucleated cells each sample contained. To quantify the absolute abundance of each unique TCRbeta CDR3 rearrangement, sequence reads were collapsed and filtered. For each sample, productive Simpson clonality was calculated as the square root of Simpson's diversity index over productive rearrangements. The source is immuneACCESS, and TCRdb retained only in-frame sequences with V and J called. Part of the clones is not carried over; for the studies checked, unresolved V genes explain less than half of this, and the remainder is unexplained. D and trimming come from the DNA, and the V and J calls and clone size come from that table. Across this sample there are roughly 300,000 clones, with 65% to 90% seen only once. 2.5% to 3% of the sample is held by the ten biggest clonotypes.

The source of this sequence is a woman aged 55-69 years with active or convalescent COVID-19. Source material: peripheral blood. The rearrangement combines TRBV5-1 with TRBJ2-3, with TRBD2 tentatively as D gene (5 bases match). DNA sequence: TGCGCCAGCAGCTTCGAGGCTAGCATAAAAGATACGCAGTATTTT. Translated, it reads CASSFEASIKDTQYF. The full variable domain, completed from the reference TRBV5-1 and TRBJ2-3 proteins outside the CDR3, reads KAGVTQTPRYLIKTRGQQVTLSCSPISGHRSVSWYQQTPGQGLQFLFEYFSETQRNKGNFPGRFSGRQFSNSRSEMNVSTLELGDSALYLCASSFEASIKDTQYFGPGTRLTVL.